The 30 T cell receptor beta chains listed next were all sequenced from one sample in a study of identical twins. TCRdb re-analysed the 5' RACE reads in MiXCR, keeping a single row per CDR3 protein. The sample includes about 900,000 distinct CDR3 sequences, 10% to 15% seen only once; the top ten take 1.5% to 2%. These data are also associated with another study on yellow fever vaccine responses in identical twins.

Sequencing was performed on PBMCs. The receptors here all came from a woman aged 18 to 35 in good health.

This clonotype has more than one count but fewer than ten. The chain recombines TRBV9 with TRBJ2-1, with D tentatively TRBD2 (7 bases). V dropped 4 bases and J dropped 7 bases, with 21 bases sitting between them. CDR3 length equals 16 residues. Germline V gene lookup returns CDR1 SGDLS and CDR2 YYNGEE. The CDR3 nucleotides read TGTGCCAGCAGCCTAGGGGGGGGAGCTACCGGGAATGAGCAGTTCTTC. It yields the protein CASSLGGGATGNEQFF.

The chain links TRBV12-3 or TRBV12-4 to TRBJ2-6, with 7 bases fitting TRBD2. The CDR3 runs 18 residues. Trimming cost V 3 bases and J 0 bases; bases outside gene matches: 8. CDR3 nucleotides: TGTGCCAGCAGTTTTTCAAAGGGAGGGAGCTCTGGGGCCAACGTCCTGACTTTC. Amino acid sequence: CASSFSKGGSSGANVLTF.

This chain links TRBV2 with TRBJ2-5; TRBD2 aligns across 13 bases. The CDR3 totals 15 residues. Germline values: CDR1 SNHLY, CDR2 FYNNEI. V lost 6 bases and J lost 1; bases outside the gene matches: 2. The CDR3 nucleotides are TGTGCCAGCAGCGGACTAGCGGGAGCCCAAGAGACCCAGTACTTC. This gives the protein CASSGLAGAQETQYF.

Only a few counts were recorded for this clonotype. The chain links TRBV29-1 to TRBJ2-5, with a possible D match to TRBD2 (7 bases). The CDR3 spans 12 residues. V shed 6 bases and J shed 5 bases, with 13 bases lying between them. CDR1 is SQVTM, CDR2 ANQGSEA, per germline. CDR3: CSVTRGAETQYF. In DNA, the CDR3 is TGCAGCGTGACTCGGGGGGCCGAGACCCAGTACTTC.

This clonotype was found a few times. The CDR3: CASSLQSGREGDTQYF. In nucleotides, the CDR3 is TGTGCCAGCAGCTTACAGAGCGGGAGGGAGGGAGATACGCAGTATTTT. J is TRBJ2-3 and V is TRBV7-3, with 10 bases matching TRBD2. V dropped 2 bases and J dropped 5; count of bases not matched to a gene: 7. Germline loops: CDR1 SGHTA, CDR2 FQGTGA. The CDR3 is made up of 16 amino acids. Variable domain in full (rest from reference TRBV7-3 and TRBJ2-3): GAGVSQTPSNKVTEKGKYVELRCDPISGHTALYWYRQSLGQGPEFLIYFQGTGAADDSGLPNDRFFAVRPEGSVSTLKIQRTERGDSAVYLCASSLQSGREGDTQYFGPGTRLTVL.

V and J are TRBV20-1 and TRBJ2-7, with TRBD1 matching 10 bases. V lost 3 bases and J lost 2; bases outside the gene matches: 4. The CDR3 is 14 residues long. CDR1 is DFQATT, CDR2 SNEGSKA, per germline (reference sequence). This chain's CDR3 is CSASGTGDPYEQYV. The CDR3 DNA sequence: TGCAGTGCTAGCGGGACAGGGGACCCCTACGAGCAGTACGTC.

The chain uses TRBV12-3 or TRBV12-4 and TRBJ2-3; 7 nucleotides agree with TRBD2. This CDR3 comprises 13 residues. Unmatched junction bases numbered 9, after V lost 11 bases and J lost 4 bases. CDR3 nucleotide sequence: TGTGCCGGCTCGACTAGCCTCCCAGATACGCAGTATTTT. Translation gives CAGSTSLPDTQYF.

The chain employs TRBV6-4 and TRBJ2-7; D remains ambiguous. CDR1 is MRHNA and CDR2 is SNTAGT in the germline V gene. The V end was cut by 6 bases, the J end by 3 bases, with 9 bases between. The CDR3 sequence is 12 residues long. CDR3 bases: TGTGCCAGCAGCGGACGGTTCTACGAGCAGTACGTC. Translation gives CASSGRFYEQYV.

This clonotype was observed many times. This chain uses TRBV7-3 with TRBJ2-2, with 8 bases identical to TRBD2. This CDR3 is built from 16 residues. Germline CDR1 and CDR2: SGHTA and FQGTGA. The V gene end was trimmed by 6 bases and the J gene end by 5 bases; junction bases not matched to a gene: 11. CDR3 sequence (DNA): TGTGCCAGCAGTTCCTCCGGGACTAGTGTGACCGGGGAGCTGTTTTTT. It translates to CASSSSGTSVTGELFF.

The genes are TRBV28 and TRBJ1-2; D not resolved. Trimming took 4 bases from V and 8 from J, leaving 17 bases between them. Germline V CDR1 and CDR2: MDHEN, SYDVKM. The CDR3 is made up of 14 amino acids. CDR3 nucleotide sequence: TGTGCCAGCAGTTCCTACTCGCACTCGGAAGGCTACACCTTC. Its translation: CASSSYSHSEGYTF.

This sequence joins TRBV28 and TRBJ1-5; D unclear. Deletions cut 7 bases from V and 4 bases from J, with 11 bases between. Germline CDR1 is MDHEN and CDR2 is SYDVKM. The CDR3 covers 13 residues. DNA for the CDR3: TGTGCCAGCAAGAGGTCCCGAAATCAGCCCCAGCATTTT. It is translated as CASKRSRNQPQHF. The complete variable domain, with remaining parts taken from reference TRBV28 and TRBJ1-5, reads DVKVTQSSRYLVKRTGEKVFLECVQDMDHENMFWYRQDPGLGLRLIYFSYDVKMKEKGDIPEGYSVSREKKERFSLILESASTNQTSMYLCASKRSRNQPQHFGDGTRLSIL.

The CDR3 nucleotides are TGTGCCAGCAGGGATCAGGGGGCCACTGAAGCTTTCTTT. Translation: CASRDQGATEAFF. The rearrangement uses TRBV3-1 and TRBJ1-1; 8 bases match TRBD1. The CDR3 has 13 residues. Trimming at V came to 6 bases and at J to 4 bases, leaving 4 bases not matched to a gene. CDR1 is LGHDT, CDR2 YNNKEL, per germline (reference sequence).

A few counts support this clonotype. V is TRBV20-1 and J is TRBJ1-1, with D unclear. Trimming removed 7 bases at V and 5 bases at J, with 5 bases between. Germline CDR1 DFQATT, CDR2 SNEGSKA (reference sequence). This CDR3 is built from 9 residues. This chain's CDR3 is CSGGTEAFF. DNA for the CDR3: TGCAGTGGGGGAACTGAAGCTTTCTTT.

This chain joins TRBV20-1 and TRBJ1-5; TRBD1 is a possible D gene (6 bases). In germline, CDR1 is DFQATT, CDR2 SNEGSKA (reference sequence). Trimming removed 3 bases at V and 2 bases at J, with 14 bases between. This CDR3 comprises 15 residues. The CDR3 loop reads CSASGGGGGNQPQHF. The CDR3 region has the DNA TGCAGTGCTAGTGGGGGAGGGGGTGGCAATCAGCCCCAGCATTTT.

The V call is TRBV15, the J call TRBJ2-1; tentatively, D is TRBD1 (6 bases). Germline-derived CDR1 and CDR2 are LNHNV and YYDKDF (reference sequence). This CDR3 is built from 17 residues. V lost 0 bases, J lost 0 bases, and 12 bases lay in between. In DNA, the CDR3 is TGTGCCACCAGCAGAGATCTTCTGGGGGCCTCCTACAATGAGCAGTTCTTC. Protein sequence: CATSRDLLGASYNEQFF.

The chain carries TRBV28 and TRBJ2-3, with 8 positions matching TRBD2. The CDR3 covers 18 residues. Germline values: CDR1 MDHEN, CDR2 SYDVKM. V lost 10 bases to trimming and J lost 0 bases; unmatched junction nucleotides: 18. The CDR3 bases are TGTGCCAACTCAGCCGGGGGGGGCATACCCCTTAGCACAGATACGCAGTATTTT. This gives the protein CANSAGGGIPLSTDTQYF.

This clonotype has just a few counts. V and J are TRBV5-1 and TRBJ2-1, with D maybe TRBD1 (5 bases). Trimming removed 2 bases from V and 3 bases from J, with 12 bases in between. Looked up from germline, CDR1 is SGHRS and CDR2 is YFSETQ. This CDR3 contains 15 residues. The CDR3 region has the DNA TGCGCCAGCAGCTTCGACAGCTCCAACTACAATGAGCAGTTCTTC. Protein sequence: CASSFDSSNYNEQFF.

This clonotype was found a few times. This chain links TRBV7-8 with TRBJ2-1; 9 bases fit TRBD2. Germline V lookup: CDR1 SGHVS, CDR2 FQNEAQ. The CDR3 loop spans 16 amino acids. V shed 5 bases and J 4 bases; nucleotides not matched to a gene: 9. CDR3 DNA sequence: TGTGCCAGCAGCCCCCGGGTAGCGGGGGAATACAATGAGCAGTTCTTC. This codes for CASSPRVAGEYNEQFF.

The CDR3 protein is CASSPPVYNEQFF. The CDR3 nucleotides read TGCGCCAGCAGCCCGCCGGTATACAATGAGCAGTTCTTC. The chain couples TRBV5-1 to TRBJ2-1; D is uncertain. CDR1 SGHRS and CDR2 YFSETQ come from the germline V gene. Trimming stripped 4 bases from V and 4 bases from J, with 9 bases between. This CDR3 contains 13 residues.

The J gene is TRBJ2-1, the V gene TRBV28; possible D gene TRBD1, 5 bases. Trimming stripped 5 bases from V and 4 bases from J, with 15 bases between. The CDR3 has 15 amino acids. The germline V gene encodes CDR1 MDHEN and CDR2 SYDVKM. Here the CDR3 DNA reads TGTGCCAGCAGTCCCCAAGGGGCGCTGTACAATGAGCAGTTCTTC. Its protein is CASSPQGALYNEQFF.

This clonotype has just a few counts. The V call is TRBV10-3, the J call TRBJ2-1, with D possibly matching TRBD1 (5 bases). Germline V gene data show CDR1 as ENHRY and CDR2 as SYGVKD. Deletions cut 11 bases from V and 9 bases from J, with 20 bases between. CDR3 length: 13 residues. CDR3: CAVSSQSGFEQFF. The CDR3 DNA sequence: TGTGCCGTATCATCCCAATCAGGGTTTGAGCAGTTCTTC.

This clonotype was counted ten times or more. The V and J genes are TRBV10-3 and TRBJ1-1, with D possibly TRBD1 on 6 matching bases. The germline V gene encodes CDR1 ENHRY and CDR2 SYGVKD. The ends were cut back, 3 bases at V and 3 bases at J, with 17 bases in the middle. This CDR3 contains 16 residues. CDR3 loop: CAISDRDRSVYTEAFF. The CDR3 DNA reads TGTGCCATCAGTGACCGCGACAGGTCGGTATACACTGAAGCTTTCTTT.

This clonotype showed up many times. The rearrangement uses TRBV29-1 and TRBJ1-3; D unresolved. V lost 3 bases, J lost 3 bases, and 3 bases lay in between. The CDR3 loop spans 11 amino acids. In germline, CDR1 is SQVTM, CDR2 ANQGSEA. In nucleotides, the CDR3 is TGCAGCGTTGACAGTGGAAACACCATATATTTT. Translating it yields CSVDSGNTIYF.

This clonotype was counted only a few times. V and J are TRBV7-9 and TRBJ1-4; D is unclear. V gave up 5 bases and J gave up 0 bases, with 13 bases separating them. CDR3 length equals 16 residues. Germline V gene data show CDR1 as SEHNR and CDR2 as FQNEAQ (reference sequence). The CDR3 DNA is TGTGCCAGCAGCCCGGCCCCGGGTACAACTAATGAAAAACTGTTTTTT. Translating gives CASSPAPGTTNEKLFF.

The J gene is TRBJ2-2, the V gene TRBV28; D possibly corresponds to TRBD1 (6 bases). This CDR3 is 16 amino acids long. Per the germline V gene, CDR1 is MDHEN and CDR2 is SYDVKM. The CDR3 DNA reads as TGTGCGATAGGGTCTACAGGGCCCCCGAGGACCGGGGAGCTGTTTTTT. This sequence encodes CAIGSTGPPRTGELFF.

The table lists this clonotype with a few counts. CDR3 in amino acids: CASSRSFDGTDTQYF. The CDR3 DNA sequence: TGTGCCAGCAGCAGGAGTTTCGACGGGACAGATACGCAGTATTTT. The J gene is TRBJ2-3, the V gene TRBV6-1; D is ambiguous. CDR1 and CDR2 from the germline V gene are MNHNS and SASEGT. The CDR3 extends over 15 amino acids. With 6 bases removed from V and 3 bases from J, the gap between germline ends came to 16 bases.

This rearrangement joins TRBV5-6 to TRBJ2-3, with 9 bases fitting TRBD2. The CDR3 contains 14 residues. Germline V gene lookup returns CDR1 SGHDT and CDR2 YYEEEE. The J segment lost 4 bases and the V segment lost 6 bases, leaving 6 bases of the junction unmatched. The CDR3: CASTRGGASDTQYF. The CDR3 DNA reads TGTGCCAGCACCCGCGGGGGGGCCTCAGATACGCAGTATTTT.

This clonotype has a count of ten or more. The chain links TRBV20-1 to TRBJ2-1, with 14 bases lining up with TRBD2. After removal of 5 bases from V and 7 bases from J, the junction contained 4 bases not matched to a gene. The CDR3 covers 14 residues. CDR1 and CDR2 from the germline V gene are DFQATT and SNEGSKA (reference sequence). The CDR3 region is CSAGTSGGFNEQFF. CDR3 DNA: TGCAGTGCTGGGACTAGCGGGGGTTTTAATGAGCAGTTCTTC.

The J gene is TRBJ2-1, the V gene TRBV18; D gene unclear. The germline V and J ends were trimmed by 1 base and 3 bases, with 10 bases remaining between them. Germline CDR1 KGHSH, CDR2 LQKENI. The CDR3 has 15 residues. The CDR3 coding sequence is TGTGCCAGCTCACCACTTGAGTCAGGCTACAATGAGCAGTTCTTC. Amino acid sequence: CASSPLESGYNEQFF.

This clonotype was detected ten times or more. The chain has TRBV20-1 and TRBJ1-1, with a tentative D call TRBD1 (5 bases). CDR3 length: 11 residues. In germline, CDR1 is DFQATT, CDR2 SNEGSKA (reference sequence). V dropped 6 bases and J dropped 7 bases, with 12 bases sitting between them. For the CDR3, the DNA is TGCAGTGCGGAAGGGACGGTTGAAGCTTTCTTT. It specifies CSAEGTVEAFF.